This TCR beta chain derives from a study of shared clonotypes between healthy human individuals. Using immunoSEQ multiplex PCR, the repertoire was profiled, and TCRdb retains in-frame clones only, with some absent. The table shows some 980,000 clones, with 76% occurring only once. Germline CDR1 SGHRS, CDR2 YFSETQ. V was cut by 0 bases and J by 5 bases, with 8 bases left in between. The CDR3 contains 13 residues. With regard to this clone: What it binds is unknown.

Everyone who donated was a Caucasian adult who lived in Nashville, Tennessee. General study points: Even with large depth, rarefaction showed that sorted-subset sequencing was incomplete.

The sequencing input was memory CD4+ T cells sorted from blood. This sample's subset: CD45RA-negative fraction. The rearrangement joins TRBV5-1 to TRBJ2-5, with a tentative D call TRBD2 (5 bases). This receptor was obtained from a man between 18 and 35 years old in good health. CDR3 loop: CASSLETGETQYF. In DNA, the CDR3 is TGCGCCAGCAGCTTGGAGACGGGGGAGACCCAGTACTTC.